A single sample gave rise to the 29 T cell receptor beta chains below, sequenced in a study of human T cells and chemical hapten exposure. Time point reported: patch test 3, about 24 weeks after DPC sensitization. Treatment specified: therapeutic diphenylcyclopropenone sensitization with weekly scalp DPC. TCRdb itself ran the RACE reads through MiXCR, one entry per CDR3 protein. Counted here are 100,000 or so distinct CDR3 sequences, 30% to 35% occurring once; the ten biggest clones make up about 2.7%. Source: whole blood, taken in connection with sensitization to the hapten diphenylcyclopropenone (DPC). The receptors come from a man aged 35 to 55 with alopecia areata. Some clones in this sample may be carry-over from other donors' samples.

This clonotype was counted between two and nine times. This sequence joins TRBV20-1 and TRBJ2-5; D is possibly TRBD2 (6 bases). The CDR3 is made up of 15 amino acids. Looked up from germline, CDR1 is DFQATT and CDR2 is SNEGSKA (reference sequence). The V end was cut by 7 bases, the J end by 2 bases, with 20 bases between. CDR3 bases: TGCAGTGTTTCCCAAGGAGGAGGGAGTCAAGAGACCCAGTACTTC. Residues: CSVSQGGGSQETQYF.

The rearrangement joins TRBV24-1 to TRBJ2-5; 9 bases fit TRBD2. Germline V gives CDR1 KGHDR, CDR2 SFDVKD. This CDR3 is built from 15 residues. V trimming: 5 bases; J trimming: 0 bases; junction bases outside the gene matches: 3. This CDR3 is CATSGASGDQETQYF. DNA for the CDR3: TGTGCCACCAGTGGAGCTAGCGGGGACCAAGAGACCCAGTACTTC.

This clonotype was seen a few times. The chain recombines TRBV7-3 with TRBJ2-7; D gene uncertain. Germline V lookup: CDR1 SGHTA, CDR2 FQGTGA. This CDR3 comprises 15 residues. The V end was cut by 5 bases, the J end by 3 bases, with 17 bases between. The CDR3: CASSPRPPARYEQYV. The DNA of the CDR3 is TGTGCCAGCAGCCCGAGACCTCCCGCCCGCTACGAGCAGTACGTC.

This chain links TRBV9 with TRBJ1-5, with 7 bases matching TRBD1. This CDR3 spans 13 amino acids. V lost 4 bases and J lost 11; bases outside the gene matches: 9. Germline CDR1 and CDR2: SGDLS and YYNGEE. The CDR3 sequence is CASSQTGTTAQHF. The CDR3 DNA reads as TGTGCCAGCAGCCAGACAGGGACCACGGCCCAGCATTTT.

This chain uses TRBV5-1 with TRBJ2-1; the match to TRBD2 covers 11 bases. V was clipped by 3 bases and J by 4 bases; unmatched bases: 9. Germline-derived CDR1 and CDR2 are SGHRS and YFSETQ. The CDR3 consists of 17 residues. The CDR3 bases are TGCGCCAGCAGCTCCGGCTCGGGACTAGCGGAGTACAATGAGCAGTTCTTC. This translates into CASSSGSGLAEYNEQFF.

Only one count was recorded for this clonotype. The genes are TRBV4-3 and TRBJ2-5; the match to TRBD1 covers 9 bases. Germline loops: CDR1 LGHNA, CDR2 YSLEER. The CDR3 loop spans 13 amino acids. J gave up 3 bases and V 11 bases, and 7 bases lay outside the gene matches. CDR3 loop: CAPSRDREETQYF. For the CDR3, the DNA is TGCGCCCCGTCCCGGGACAGGGAAGAGACCCAGTACTTC.

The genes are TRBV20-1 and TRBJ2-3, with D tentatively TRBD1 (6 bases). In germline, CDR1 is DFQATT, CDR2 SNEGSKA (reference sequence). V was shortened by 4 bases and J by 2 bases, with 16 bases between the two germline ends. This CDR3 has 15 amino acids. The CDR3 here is CSATHRVGATDTQYF. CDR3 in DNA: TGCAGTGCTACACACAGGGTGGGGGCCACAGATACGCAGTATTTT.

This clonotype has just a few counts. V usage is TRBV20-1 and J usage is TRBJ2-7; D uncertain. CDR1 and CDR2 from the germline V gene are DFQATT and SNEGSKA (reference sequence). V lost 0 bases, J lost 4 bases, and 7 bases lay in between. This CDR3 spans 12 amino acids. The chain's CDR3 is CSARDRSYEQYF. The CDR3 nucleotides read TGCAGTGCTAGAGATCGCTCTTACGAGCAGTACTTC.

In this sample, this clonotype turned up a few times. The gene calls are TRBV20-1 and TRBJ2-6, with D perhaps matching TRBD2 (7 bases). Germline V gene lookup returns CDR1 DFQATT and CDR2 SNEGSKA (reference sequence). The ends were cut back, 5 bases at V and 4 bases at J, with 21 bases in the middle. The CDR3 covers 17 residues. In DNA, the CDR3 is TGCAGTGCTGCAAGTGGTGGGGGGGCGAAGGGGGCCAACGTCCTGACTTTC. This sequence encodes CSAASGGGAKGANVLTF.

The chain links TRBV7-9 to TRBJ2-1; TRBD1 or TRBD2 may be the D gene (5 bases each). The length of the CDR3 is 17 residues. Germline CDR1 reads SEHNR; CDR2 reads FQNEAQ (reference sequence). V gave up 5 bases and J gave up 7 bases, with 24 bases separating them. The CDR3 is CASSPVGRAGARNEQFF. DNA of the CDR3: TGTGCCAGCAGCCCGGTCGGTAGGGCCGGGGCGAGGAATGAGCAGTTCTTC.

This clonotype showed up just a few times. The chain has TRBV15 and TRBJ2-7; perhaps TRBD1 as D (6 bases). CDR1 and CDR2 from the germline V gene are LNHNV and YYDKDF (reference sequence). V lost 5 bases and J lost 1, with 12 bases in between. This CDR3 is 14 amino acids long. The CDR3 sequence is CATSPTGLSYEQYV. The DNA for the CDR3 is TGTGCCACCAGCCCTACAGGGCTTTCCTACGAGCAGTACGTC.

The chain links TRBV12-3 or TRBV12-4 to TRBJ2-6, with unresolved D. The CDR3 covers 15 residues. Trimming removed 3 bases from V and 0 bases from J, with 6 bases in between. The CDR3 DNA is TGTGCCAGCAGTTTTGTCAACTCTGGGGCCAACGTCCTGACTTTC. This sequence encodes CASSFVNSGANVLTF.

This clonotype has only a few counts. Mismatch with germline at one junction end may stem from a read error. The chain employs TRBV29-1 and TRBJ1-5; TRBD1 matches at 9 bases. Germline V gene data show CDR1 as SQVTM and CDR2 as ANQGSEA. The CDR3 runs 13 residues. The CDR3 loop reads CSVKTGGNQPQHF. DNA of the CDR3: TGCAGCGTTAAAACAGGGGGCAACCAGCCCCAGCATTTT.

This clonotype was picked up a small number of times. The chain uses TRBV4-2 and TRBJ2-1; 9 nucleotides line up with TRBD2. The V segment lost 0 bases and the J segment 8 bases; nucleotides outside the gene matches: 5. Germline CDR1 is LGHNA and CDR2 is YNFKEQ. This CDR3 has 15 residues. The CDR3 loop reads CASSQELAGAYEQFF. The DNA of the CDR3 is TGTGCCAGCAGCCAAGAGTTAGCGGGGGCCTATGAGCAGTTCTTC.

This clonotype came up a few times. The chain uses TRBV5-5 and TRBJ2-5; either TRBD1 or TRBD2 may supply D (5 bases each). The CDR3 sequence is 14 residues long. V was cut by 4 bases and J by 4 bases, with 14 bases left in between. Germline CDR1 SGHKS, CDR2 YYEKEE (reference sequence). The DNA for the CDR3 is TGTGCCAGCAGCATGTCCGGGGCCGGAGAGACCCAGTACTTC. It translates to CASSMSGAGETQYF.

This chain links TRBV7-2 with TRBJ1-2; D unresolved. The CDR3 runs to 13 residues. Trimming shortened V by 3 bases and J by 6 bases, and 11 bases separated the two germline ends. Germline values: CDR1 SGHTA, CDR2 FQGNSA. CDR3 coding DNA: TGTGCCAGCAGCTTCCGGCCCGGGGATGGCTACACCTTC. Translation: CASSFRPGDGYTF.

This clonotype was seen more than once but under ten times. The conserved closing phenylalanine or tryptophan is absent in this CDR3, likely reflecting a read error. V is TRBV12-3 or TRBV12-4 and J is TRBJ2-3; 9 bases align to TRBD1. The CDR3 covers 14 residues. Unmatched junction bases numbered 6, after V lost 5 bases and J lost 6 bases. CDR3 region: CASSPDRGGDTQYV. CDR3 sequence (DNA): TGTGCCAGCAGTCCGGACAGGGGAGGGGATACGCAGTATGTT.

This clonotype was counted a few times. CDR3 protein: CASSFFSSGTARETQYF. In DNA form, the CDR3 reads TGTGCCAGCAGCTTTTTTAGTTCCGGGACAGCCCGAGAGACCCAGTACTTC. The chain has TRBV7-9 and TRBJ2-5; 7 nucleotides line up with TRBD1. This CDR3 has 17 amino acids. Trimming took 3 bases from V and 4 from J; bases not matched to a gene: 14. Germline-derived CDR1 and CDR2 are SEHNR and FQNEAQ (reference sequence). Drawing the rest from reference TRBV7-9 and TRBJ2-5, the complete variable domain is DTGVSQNPRHKITKRGQNVTFRCDPISEHNRLYWYRQTLGQGPEFLTYFQNEAQLEKSRLLSDRFSAERPKGSFSTLEIQRTEQGDSAMYLCASSFFSSGTARETQYFGPGTRLLVL.

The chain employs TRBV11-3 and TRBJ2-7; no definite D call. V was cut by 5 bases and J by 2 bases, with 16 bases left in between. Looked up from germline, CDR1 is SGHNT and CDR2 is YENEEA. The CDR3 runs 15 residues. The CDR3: CASSDSPGPTYEQYF. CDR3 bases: TGTGCCAGCAGCGACTCGCCCGGGCCTACCTACGAGCAGTACTTC. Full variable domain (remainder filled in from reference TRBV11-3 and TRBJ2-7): EAGVVQSPRYKIIEKKQPVAFWCNPISGHNTLYWYLQNLGQGPELLIRYENEEAVDDSQLPKDRFSAERLKGVDSTLKIQPAELGDSAVYLCASSDSPGPTYEQYFGPGTRLTVT.

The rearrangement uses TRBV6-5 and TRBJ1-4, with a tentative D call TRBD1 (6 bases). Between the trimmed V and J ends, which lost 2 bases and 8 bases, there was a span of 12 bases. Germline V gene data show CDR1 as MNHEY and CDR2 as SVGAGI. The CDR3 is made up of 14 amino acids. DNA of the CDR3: TGTGCCAGCAGTTACCGGGGGGCGGGGGAAAAACTGTTTTTT. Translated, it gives CASSYRGAGEKLFF.

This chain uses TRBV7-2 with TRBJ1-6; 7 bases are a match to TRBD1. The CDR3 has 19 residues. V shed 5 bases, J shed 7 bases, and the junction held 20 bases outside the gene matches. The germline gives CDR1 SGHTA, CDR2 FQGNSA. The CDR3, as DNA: TGTGCCAGCAGCACCACCCCCTCGAGCAGGGGGACTAGGAATTCACCCCTCCACTTT. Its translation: CASSTTPSSRGTRNSPLHF.

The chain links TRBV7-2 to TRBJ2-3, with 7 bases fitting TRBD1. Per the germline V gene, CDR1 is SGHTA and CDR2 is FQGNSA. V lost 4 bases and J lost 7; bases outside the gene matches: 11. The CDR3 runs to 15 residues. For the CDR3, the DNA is TGTGCCAGCAGCTCGACAGGGACGGTAACGAATACGCAGTATTTT. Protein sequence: CASSSTGTVTNTQYF.

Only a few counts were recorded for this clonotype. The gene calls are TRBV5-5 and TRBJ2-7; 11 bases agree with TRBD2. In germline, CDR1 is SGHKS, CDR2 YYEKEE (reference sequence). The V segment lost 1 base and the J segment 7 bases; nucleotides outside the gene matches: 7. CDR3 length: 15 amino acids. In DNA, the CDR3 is TGTGCCAGCAGCTTGAAGACTAGCGGGAATTTTGAGCAGTACTTC. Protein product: CASSLKTSGNFEQYF.

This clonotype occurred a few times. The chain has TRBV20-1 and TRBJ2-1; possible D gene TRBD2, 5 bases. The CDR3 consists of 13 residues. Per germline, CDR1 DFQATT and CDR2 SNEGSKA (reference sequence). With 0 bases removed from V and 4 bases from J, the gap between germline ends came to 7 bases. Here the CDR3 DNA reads TGCAGTGCTAGAGATCGAGGGTACAATGAGCAGTTCTTC. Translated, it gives CSARDRGYNEQFF.

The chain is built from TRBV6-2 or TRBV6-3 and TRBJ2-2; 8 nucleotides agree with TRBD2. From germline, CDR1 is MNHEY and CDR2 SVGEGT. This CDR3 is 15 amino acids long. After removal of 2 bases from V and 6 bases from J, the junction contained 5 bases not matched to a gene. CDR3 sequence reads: CASSYRAGESGELFF. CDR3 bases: TGTGCCAGCAGTTACCGAGCGGGAGAATCCGGGGAGCTGTTTTTT.

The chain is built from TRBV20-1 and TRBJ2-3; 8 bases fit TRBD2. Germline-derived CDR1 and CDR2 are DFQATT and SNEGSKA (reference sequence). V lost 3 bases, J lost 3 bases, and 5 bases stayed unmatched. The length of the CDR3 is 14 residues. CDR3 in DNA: TGCAGTGCTAGTTTCAGCGGGAGAACAGATACGCAGTATTTT. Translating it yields CSASFSGRTDTQYF.

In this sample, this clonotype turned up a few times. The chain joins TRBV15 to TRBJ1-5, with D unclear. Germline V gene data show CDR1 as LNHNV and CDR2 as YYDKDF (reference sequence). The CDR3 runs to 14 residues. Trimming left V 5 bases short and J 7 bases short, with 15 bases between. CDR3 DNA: TGTGCCACCAGCTCGGAGAAGGGTCGACAGCCCCAGCATTTT. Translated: CATSSEKGRQPQHF.

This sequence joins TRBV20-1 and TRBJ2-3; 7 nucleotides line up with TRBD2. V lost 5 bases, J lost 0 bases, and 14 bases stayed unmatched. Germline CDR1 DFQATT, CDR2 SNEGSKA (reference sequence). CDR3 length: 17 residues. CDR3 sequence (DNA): TGCAGTGCTTCCTACTCGGCTAGCGGAACTAGCACAGATACGCAGTATTTT. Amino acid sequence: CSASYSASGTSTDTQYF.

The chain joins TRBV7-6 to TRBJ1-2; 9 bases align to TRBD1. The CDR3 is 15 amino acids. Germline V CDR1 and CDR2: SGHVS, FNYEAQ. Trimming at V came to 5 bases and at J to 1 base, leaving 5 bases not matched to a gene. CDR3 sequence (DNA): TGTGCCAGCAGCGGACAGACAGGGGGTAACTATGGCTACACCTTC. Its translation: CASSGQTGGNYGYTF. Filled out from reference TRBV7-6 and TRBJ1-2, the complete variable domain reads GAGVSQSPRYKVTKRGQDVALRCDPISGHVSLYWYRQALGQGPEFLTYFNYEAQQDKSGLPNDRFSAERPEGSISTLTIQRTEQRDSAMYRCASSGQTGGNYGYTFGSGTRLTVV.